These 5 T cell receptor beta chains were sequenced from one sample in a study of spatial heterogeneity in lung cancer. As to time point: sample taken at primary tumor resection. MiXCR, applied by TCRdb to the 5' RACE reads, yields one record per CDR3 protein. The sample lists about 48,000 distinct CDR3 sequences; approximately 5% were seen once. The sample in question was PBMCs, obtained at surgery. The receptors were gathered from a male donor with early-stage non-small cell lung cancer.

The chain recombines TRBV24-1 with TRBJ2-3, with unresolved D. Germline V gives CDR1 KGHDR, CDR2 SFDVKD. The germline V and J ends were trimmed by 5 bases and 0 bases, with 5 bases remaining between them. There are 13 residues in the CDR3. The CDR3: CATSAGSTDTQYF. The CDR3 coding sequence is TGTGCCACCAGTGCAGGAAGCACAGATACGCAGTATTTT.

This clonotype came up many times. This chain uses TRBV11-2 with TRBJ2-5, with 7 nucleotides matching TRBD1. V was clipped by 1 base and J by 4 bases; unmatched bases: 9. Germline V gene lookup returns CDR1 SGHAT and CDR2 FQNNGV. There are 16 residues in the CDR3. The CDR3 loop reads CASSLGGQFPRETQYF. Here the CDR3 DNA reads TGTGCCAGCAGCTTAGGGGGACAGTTCCCAAGAGAGACCCAGTACTTC.

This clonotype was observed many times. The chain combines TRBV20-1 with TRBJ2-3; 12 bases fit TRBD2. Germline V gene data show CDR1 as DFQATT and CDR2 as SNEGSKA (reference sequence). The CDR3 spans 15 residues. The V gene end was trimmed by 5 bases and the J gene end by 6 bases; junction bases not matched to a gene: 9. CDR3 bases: TGCAGTGCTCCGACTAGCGGGAGCCGTGGGGATACGCAGTATTTT. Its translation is CSAPTSGSRGDTQYF.

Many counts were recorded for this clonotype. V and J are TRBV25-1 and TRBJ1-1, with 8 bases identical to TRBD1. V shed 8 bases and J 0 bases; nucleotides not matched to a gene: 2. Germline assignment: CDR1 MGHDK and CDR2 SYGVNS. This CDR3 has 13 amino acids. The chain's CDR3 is CASGGQVNTEAFF. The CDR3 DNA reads TGTGCCAGCGGGGGACAGGTGAACACTGAAGCTTTCTTT.

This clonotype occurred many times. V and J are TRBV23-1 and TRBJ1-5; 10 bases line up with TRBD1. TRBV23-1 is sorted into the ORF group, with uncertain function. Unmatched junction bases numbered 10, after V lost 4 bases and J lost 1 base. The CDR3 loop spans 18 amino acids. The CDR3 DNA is TGCGCCAGCAGTCTCGGGGGGGACAGGGGTAGGAGCAATCAGCCCCAGCATTTT. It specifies CASSLGGDRGRSNQPQHF.